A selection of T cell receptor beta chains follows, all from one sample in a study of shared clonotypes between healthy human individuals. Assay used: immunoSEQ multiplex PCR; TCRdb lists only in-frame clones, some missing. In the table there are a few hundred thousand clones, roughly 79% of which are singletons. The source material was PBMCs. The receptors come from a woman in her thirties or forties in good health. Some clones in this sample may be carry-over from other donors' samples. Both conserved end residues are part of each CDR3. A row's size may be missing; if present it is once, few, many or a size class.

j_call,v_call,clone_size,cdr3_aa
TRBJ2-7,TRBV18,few,CASSPARGDEQYF
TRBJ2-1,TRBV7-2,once,CASSLMHEQFF
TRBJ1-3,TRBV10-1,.,CASSECLGGAWNTIYF
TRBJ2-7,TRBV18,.,CASSPRGQGYEQYF
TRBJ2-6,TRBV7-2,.,CASSRQASGANVLTF
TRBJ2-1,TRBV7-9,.,CASSWLAGGNEQFF
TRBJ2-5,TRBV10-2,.,CANRQPDTQETQYF
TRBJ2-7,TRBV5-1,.,CASSYQGDEQYF
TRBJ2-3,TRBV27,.,CASSLVREVADTQYF
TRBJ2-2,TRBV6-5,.,CASSRRLAERGELFF
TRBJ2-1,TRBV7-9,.,CASSLEGNYNEQFF
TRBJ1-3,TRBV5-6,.,CASSTDRGYGNTVYF
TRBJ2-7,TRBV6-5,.,CASSYAIGSYEQYF
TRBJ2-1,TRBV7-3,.,CASSISGTPQFF
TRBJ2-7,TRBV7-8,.,CASTTKLGRYEQYF
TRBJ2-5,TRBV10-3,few,CAISDRGEETQYF
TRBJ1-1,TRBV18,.,CASSPRGGFMNTEAFF
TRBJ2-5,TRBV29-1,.,CSVAGVVNQETQYF
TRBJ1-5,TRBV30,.,CAWNRGGRVQPQHF
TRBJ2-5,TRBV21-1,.,CASSKLQETQYF
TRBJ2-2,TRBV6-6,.,CASSQRTGNTGELFF
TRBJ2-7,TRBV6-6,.,CASSYSMDSPENLYF